This TCR beta chain was identified in a study of T cell repertoires in cytomegalovirus infection. Study-wide background: CMV epitopes that were recently identified and HLA-C-restricted were used alongside well-studied HLA-B-restricted ones. Indicated by public TCR beta signatures were CMV infection and matching HLA type. Study-wide results and limits: Individuals carrying CMV plus the relevant HLA were identified by cumulative frequency of public TCR beta families. HLA-C-restricted CMV-specific TCR beta clonotypes were dominant in the ex vivo response.

From germline, CDR1 is DFQATT and CDR2 SNEGSKA (reference sequence). The V and J ends lost 2 bases and 1 base, in that order; junction bases with no gene match: 8. The CDR3 is 17 residues long. For this clonotype: No antigen is known for it.

TCRdb re-called the reads with MiXCR, one entry per CDR3 protein. The data contain about 480,000 distinct CDR3 sequences, about 33% of them singletons. Source: cultured PBMCs, taken from culture after CMV antigen stimulation. This TCR was sampled from a human donor in good health (CMV status not recorded). Some clones in this sample may be carry-over from other donors' samples. This chain joins TRBV20-1 and TRBJ2-1, with 10 bases fitting TRBD2. The CDR3 sequence: CSARRLAGEGSYNEQFF. DNA of the CDR3: TGCAGTGCTAGAAGGCTAGCGGGAGAGGGGTCCTACAATGAGCAGTTCTTC.